This entry lists 14 T cell receptor beta chains sequenced from one sample in a study of TIL therapy for anti-PD-1-resistant metastatic lung cancer. The immunoSEQ assay was v3. The assay was immunoSEQ multiplex PCR, and TCRdb's table has in-frame clones only and misses some. The sample has under 100,000 clones, approximately 65% seen once. Regarding time point: pre-treatment sample, taken before nivolumab and TIL therapy. The tumor samples were excised metastases, mostly pleural nodules or supraclavicular lymph nodes. Sequenced here: tumor tissue, sampled at baseline. Receptors were obtained from a person between 25 and 79 years old with non-small cell lung cancer.

This chain joins TRBV28 and TRBJ2-2, with unresolved D. The CDR3 totals 12 residues. Germline lookup yields CDR1 MDHEN and CDR2 SYDVKM. V was clipped by 3 bases and J by 6 bases, with 5 bases between them. CDR3 DNA: TGTGCCAGCAGTTTTTGGTCCGGGGAGCTGTTTTTT. Translating it yields CASSFWSGELFF.

There are a few counts of this clone. This chain connects TRBV19 to TRBJ2-1; no clear D. This CDR3 has 15 residues. CDR1 is LNHDA and CDR2 is SQIVND in the germline V gene (reference sequence). V lost 3 bases and J 0 bases, leaving 9 bases between the germline ends. The CDR3 nucleotides are TGTGCCAGTAGTATGGCAGCTTACTCCTACAATGAGCAGTTCTTC. Translation: CASSMAAYSYNEQFF.

V is TRBV4-3 and J is TRBJ2-3, with 8 bases fitting TRBD2. CDR1 and CDR2 from the germline V gene are LGHNA and YSLEER. Trimming cost V 0 bases and J 6 bases; bases outside gene matches: 14. The CDR3 runs 18 residues. The CDR3 DNA sequence: TGCGCCAGCAGCCAAGATGGAGTAGCGGGACCCCCCACGGATACGCAGTATTTT. Protein product: CASSQDGVAGPPTDTQYF.

The rearrangement uses TRBV6-5 and TRBJ2-7; D unresolved. This CDR3 region has 12 residues. Trimming removed 5 bases from V and 6 bases from J, with 11 bases in between. Germline assignment: CDR1 MNHEY and CDR2 SVGAGI. As DNA, the CDR3 is TGTGCCAGCAGTCGGACGTCTGGCGAGCAGTACTTC. It is translated as CASSRTSGEQYF.

The chain carries TRBV2 and TRBJ2-7; weak D call: TRBD2 (5 bases). Between the trimmed V and J ends, which lost 7 bases and 5 bases, there was a span of 15 bases. Germline V lookup: CDR1 SNHLY, CDR2 FYNNEI. CDR3 length: 13 amino acids. This CDR3 is CASTPPAGDEQYF. CDR3 DNA: TGTGCCAGCACCCCCCCTGCCGGGGACGAGCAGTACTTC.

For this clone: This sample also contains other DNA sequences that code for the same CDR3. The CDR3 loop reads CASSVGLAGFQETQYF. The DNA for the CDR3 is TGTGCCAGCAGCGTCGGCCTAGCGGGGTTCCAAGAGACCCAGTACTTC. J is TRBJ2-5 and V is TRBV9; TRBD2 aligns across 9 bases. The ends lost 2 bases at V and 1 base at J; junction bases unmatched: 6. Germline values: CDR1 SGDLS, CDR2 YYNGEE. The CDR3 loop spans 16 amino acids.

The genes are TRBV30 and TRBJ2-2; 8 positions match TRBD1. Losses at the gene ends were 2 bases for V and 7 bases for J; bases not matched to a gene: 6. The CDR3 runs to 14 residues. Germline CDR1 and CDR2: GTSNPN and SVGIG (reference sequence). In DNA, the CDR3 is TGTGCCTGGAGTCTCCAGGGGGCTGGCGGGGAGCTGTTTTTT. Its translation is CAWSLQGAGGELFF. The full variable domain, rest sourced from reference TRBV30 and TRBJ2-2, is SQTIHQWPATLVQPVGSPLSLECTVEGTSNPNLYWYRQAAGRGLQLLFYSVGIGQISSEVPQNLSASRPQDRQFILSSKKLLLSDSGFYLCAWSLQGAGGELFFGEGSRLTVL.

The chain is built from TRBV4-3 and TRBJ2-3, with a tentative D call TRBD2 (7 bases). The V and J ends lost 0 bases and 4 bases respectively, with 11 bases between them. Germline V gene sequence: CDR1 LGHNA, CDR2 YSLEER. The length of the CDR3 is 15 residues. DNA for the CDR3: TGCGCCAGCAGCCAAGATAAGGGGGGGGCAGATACGCAGTATTTT. Protein product: CASSQDKGGADTQYF.

This clone was observed a few times. The CDR3, as DNA: TGTGCCAGCAGTTACTCTCCTGAGACCCAAGAGACCCAGTACTTC. Protein sequence: CASSYSPETQETQYF. The chain couples TRBV6-5 to TRBJ2-5; the D is unclear. V lost 0 bases, J lost 1 base, and 9 bases lay in between. Per germline, CDR1 MNHEY and CDR2 SVGAGI. The CDR3 sequence is 15 residues long.

V usage is TRBV27 and J usage is TRBJ2-1, with a weak D call TRBD2 (5 bases). This CDR3 has 13 residues. V was trimmed by 7 bases and J by 6 bases, leaving 13 bases between them. Germline V gene lookup returns CDR1 MNHEY and CDR2 SMNVEV (reference sequence). The CDR3, as DNA: TGTGCCAGCACCACTCGAGAGGGCAATGAGCAGTTCTTC. This codes for CASTTREGNEQFF.

This chain uses TRBV11-3 with TRBJ2-7, with 16 bases aligning to TRBD2. Trimming took 5 bases from V and 3 from J; bases not matched to a gene: 4. This CDR3 has 16 amino acids. The germline V gene encodes CDR1 SGHNT and CDR2 YENEEA. CDR3 DNA: TGTGCCAGCAGCCCGGGACTAGCGGGAGGGGGCTACGAGCAGTACTTC. This translates into CASSPGLAGGGYEQYF.

The V and J genes are TRBV5-1 and TRBJ1-1; perhaps TRBD1 as D (5 bases). The CDR3 spans 12 residues. Germline V gives CDR1 SGHRS, CDR2 YFSETQ. V lost 4 bases to trimming and J lost 11 bases, with 15 bases between them. The CDR3 protein is CASSPPQGRAFF. Here the CDR3 DNA reads TGCGCCAGCAGCCCCCCGCAGGGTCGGGCTTTCTTT.

The chain recombines TRBV19 with TRBJ1-5; D remains unclear. Germline assignment: CDR1 LNHDA and CDR2 SQIVND (reference sequence). V was cut by 6 bases and J by 0 bases, with 12 bases left in between. This CDR3 has 15 residues. The CDR3 sequence: CASRNDGISNQPQHF. Written as DNA, the CDR3 is TGTGCCAGTAGAAACGACGGGATTAGCAATCAGCCCCAGCATTTT.

The chain has TRBV5-1 and TRBJ2-6; D might be TRBD1 (6 bases). The V gene's germline CDR1 is SGHRS and CDR2 YFSETQ. The CDR3 is 15 amino acids. Trimming left V 3 bases short and J 4 bases short, with 11 bases between. This CDR3 reads CASSYPGTGANVLTF. CDR3 nucleotides: TGCGCCAGCAGCTATCCAGGGACAGGGGCCAACGTCCTGACTTTC.